This T cell receptor (beta chain) emerged from a study of T-cell reconstitution after alpha-beta-depleted transplantation in children (dated by TCRdb to 2016 to 2018). Study-wide context: Using TCR repertoire profiling, the study quantitatively followed how T-cell immune reconstitution unfolded in children after TCRalphabeta/CD19-depleted allogeneic hematopoietic cell transplantation.

This clonotype has just a few counts. Which antigen it targets is not known. Base qualities are not recorded, but no much larger clone differs from it by a single base. The library was generated by PCR. The listed sequencing device is Illumina HiSeq 2500. TCR libraries were prepared with molecular barcoding, using unique molecular identifiers to normalize TCRbeta repertoire quantification. The raw public reads went through TCRdb reprocessing: fastp at Q25, MiXCR clone calling, in-frame beta chains kept. CDR3 protein duplicates are merged, each entry listing the most common genes and DNA. The sample profile shows some 500,000 distinct CDR3 sequences; approximately 20% of them were found once. The ten largest clones represent approximately 3% of the sample. The CDR3 runs 15 residues from the cysteine to the phenylalanine. Solely the CDR3 DNA is kept, with 45 bases framed from the first base. Here V drops 6 bases and J drops 0 bases, and the junction holds 5 bases not matched to any gene. Reading the germline V gene (reference sequence) gives CDR1 MNHEY and CDR2 SMNVEV.

The clonotype was recovered from a human donor who donated a stem cell graft to a child with acute lymphoblastic leukemia. This sample comprised PBMCs from the stem cell graft donor, obtained from the stem cell graft. The sequence joins TRBV27 to TRBJ1-3; 7 bases in between match TRBD1. For the CDR3, the sequence is CASRKTGSSGNTIYF. DNA sequence: TGTGCCAGCAGAAAGACAGGGAGCTCTGGAAACACCATATATTTT.